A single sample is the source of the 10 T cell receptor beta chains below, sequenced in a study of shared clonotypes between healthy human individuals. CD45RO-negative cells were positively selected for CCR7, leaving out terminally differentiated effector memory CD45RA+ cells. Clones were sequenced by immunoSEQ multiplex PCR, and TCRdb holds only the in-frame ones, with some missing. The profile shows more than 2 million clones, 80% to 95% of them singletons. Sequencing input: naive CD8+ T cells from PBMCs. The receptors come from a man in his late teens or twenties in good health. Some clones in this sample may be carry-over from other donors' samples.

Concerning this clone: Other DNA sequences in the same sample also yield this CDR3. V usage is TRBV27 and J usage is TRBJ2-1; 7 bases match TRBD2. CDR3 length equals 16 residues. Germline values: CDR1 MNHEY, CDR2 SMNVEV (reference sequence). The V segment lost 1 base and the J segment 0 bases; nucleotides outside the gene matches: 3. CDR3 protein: CASSLLSSGSYNEQFF. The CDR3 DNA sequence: TGTGCCAGCAGTTTATTGTCTAGCGGCTCCTACAATGAGCAGTTCTTC.

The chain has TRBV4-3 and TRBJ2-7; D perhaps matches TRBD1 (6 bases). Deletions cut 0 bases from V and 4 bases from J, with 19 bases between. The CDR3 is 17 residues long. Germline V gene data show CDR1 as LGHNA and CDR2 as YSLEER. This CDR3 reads CASSQDQLTTGEYEQYF. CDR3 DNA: TGCGCCAGCAGCCAAGATCAGTTAACGACAGGAGAGTACGAGCAGTACTTC.

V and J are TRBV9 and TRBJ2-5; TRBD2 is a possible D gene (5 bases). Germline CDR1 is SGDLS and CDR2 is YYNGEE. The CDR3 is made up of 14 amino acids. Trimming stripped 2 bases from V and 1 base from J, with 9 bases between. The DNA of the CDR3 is TGTGCCAGCAGCGTGACGGAGGTCCAAGAGACCCAGTACTTC. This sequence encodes CASSVTEVQETQYF.

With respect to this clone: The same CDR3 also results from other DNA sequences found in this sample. This chain's CDR3 is CASSLDLGLSYEQYF. The CDR3 DNA sequence: TGTGCCAGCAGCTTAGATTTGGGCCTCTCTTACGAGCAGTACTTC. The rearrangement uses TRBV11-2 and TRBJ2-7; D call uncertain. V lost 0 bases and J 4 bases, leaving 13 bases between the germline ends. In germline, CDR1 is SGHAT, CDR2 FQNNGV. The CDR3 loop spans 15 amino acids.

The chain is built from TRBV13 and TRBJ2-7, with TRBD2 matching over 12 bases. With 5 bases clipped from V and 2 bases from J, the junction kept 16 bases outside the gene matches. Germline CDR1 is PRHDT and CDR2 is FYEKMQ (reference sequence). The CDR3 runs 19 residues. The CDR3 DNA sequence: TGTGCCAGCAGCCCTCTGGCGCTAGCGGGAGGGGAGGGTCCCTACGAGCAGTACTTC. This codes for CASSPLALAGGEGPYEQYF.

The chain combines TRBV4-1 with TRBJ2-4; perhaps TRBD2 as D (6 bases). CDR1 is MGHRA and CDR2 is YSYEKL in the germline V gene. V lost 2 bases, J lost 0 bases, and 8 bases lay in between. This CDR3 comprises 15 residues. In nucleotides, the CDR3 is TGCGCCAGCAGCCAAACGGGACTAGCCAAAAACATTCAGTACTTC. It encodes CASSQTGLAKNIQYF.

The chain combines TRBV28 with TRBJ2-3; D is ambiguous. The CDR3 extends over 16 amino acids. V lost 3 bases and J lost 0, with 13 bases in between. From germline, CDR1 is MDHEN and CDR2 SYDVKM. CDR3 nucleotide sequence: TGTGCCAGCAGTTTGAGGCCAGGCGCTAGCACAGATACGCAGTATTTT. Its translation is CASSLRPGASTDTQYF.

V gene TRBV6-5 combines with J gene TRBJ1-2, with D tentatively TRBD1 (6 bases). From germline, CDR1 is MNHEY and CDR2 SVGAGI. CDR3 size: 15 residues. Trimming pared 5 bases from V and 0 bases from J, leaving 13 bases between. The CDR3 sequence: CASSPDSRANYGYTF. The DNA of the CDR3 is TGTGCCAGCAGTCCGGACAGCAGAGCTAACTATGGCTACACCTTC.

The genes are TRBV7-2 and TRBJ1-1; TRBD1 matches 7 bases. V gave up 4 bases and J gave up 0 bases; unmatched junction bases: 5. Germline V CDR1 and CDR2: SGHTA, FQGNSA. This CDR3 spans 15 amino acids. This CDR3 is CASSSMTGMNTEAFF. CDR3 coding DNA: TGTGCCAGCAGCTCAATGACAGGGATGAACACTGAAGCTTTCTTT.

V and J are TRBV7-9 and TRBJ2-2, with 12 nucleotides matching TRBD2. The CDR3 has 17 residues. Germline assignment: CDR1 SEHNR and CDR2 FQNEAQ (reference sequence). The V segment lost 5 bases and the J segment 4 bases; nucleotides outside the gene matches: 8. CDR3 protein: CASSSRTSGILTGELFF. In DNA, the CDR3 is TGTGCCAGCAGCAGCCGGACTAGCGGGATCCTCACCGGGGAGCTGTTTTTT. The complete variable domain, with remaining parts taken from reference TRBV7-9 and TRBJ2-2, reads DTGVSQNPRHKITKRGQNVTFRCDPISEHNRLYWYRQTLGQGPEFLTYFQNEAQLEKSRLLSDRFSAERPKGSFSTLEIQRTEQGDSAMYLCASSSRTSGILTGELFFGEGSRLTVL.